Shown below are 19 T cell receptor beta chains from a single sample sequenced in a study of cytomegalovirus exposure and HLA in healthy donors. Assay used: immunoSEQ multiplex PCR; TCRdb lists only in-frame clones, some missing. The sample has 140,000 to 150,000 clones; 94% are singletons. The sequenced material came from PBMCs. These receptors were taken from a man aged 18 to 29 in good health and CMV-seropositive.

This clone was seen a handful of times. The genes are TRBV28 and TRBJ2-2, with 10 nucleotides matching TRBD2. Germline lookup yields CDR1 MDHEN and CDR2 SYDVKM. This CDR3 comprises 14 residues. The V and J ends lost 8 bases and 6 bases, in that order; junction bases with no gene match: 6. The CDR3 DNA reads as TGTGCCAGCGCCGGGACTAGCGCCGCCGGGGAGCTGTTTTTT. Protein sequence: CASAGTSAAGELFF.

This rearrangement joins TRBV19 to TRBJ1-1, with 7 nucleotides matching TRBD1. V trimming: 7 bases; J trimming: 4 bases; junction bases outside the gene matches: 12. This CDR3 has 15 amino acids. The germline V gene has CDR1 LNHDA and CDR2 SQIVND (reference sequence). The CDR3 here is CASNPTGYEGTEAFF. CDR3 nucleotide sequence: TGTGCCAGTAACCCGACAGGGTACGAAGGCACTGAAGCTTTCTTT.

The V gene is TRBV5-1, the J gene TRBJ1-2, with 7 bases identical to TRBD1. Looked up from germline, CDR1 is SGHRS and CDR2 is YFSETQ. The V segment lost 2 bases and the J segment 6 bases; nucleotides outside the gene matches: 7. The CDR3 loop spans 14 amino acids. The CDR3 protein is CASSFGAGGDGYTF. As DNA, the CDR3 is TGCGCCAGCAGCTTTGGGGCAGGGGGTGATGGCTACACCTTC.

The rearrangement links TRBV5-1 to TRBJ2-2; 7 bases are a match to TRBD1. The CDR3 has 17 amino acids. Germline V gives CDR1 SGHRS, CDR2 YFSETQ. The trim removed 6 bases at V and 5 bases at J, leaving 16 bases unmatched. The CDR3 reads CASNPLGQSTGTGELFF. As DNA, the CDR3 is TGCGCCAGCAACCCCCTGGGACAGTCGACGGGAACCGGGGAGCTGTTTTTT. The whole variable domain, remainder taken from reference TRBV5-1 and TRBJ2-2, is KAGVTQTPRYLIKTRGQQVTLSCSPISGHRSVSWYQQTPGQGLQFLFEYFSETQRNKGNFPGRFSGRQFSNSRSEMNVSTLELGDSALYLCASNPLGQSTGTGELFFGEGSRLTVL.

The V and J genes are TRBV30 and TRBJ1-1; D remains ambiguous. The CDR3 loop spans 11 amino acids. The V gene's germline CDR1 is GTSNPN and CDR2 SVGIG (reference sequence). V lost 5 bases, J lost 0 bases, and 4 bases lay in between. In DNA, the CDR3 is TGTGCCTGGCTCTTGAACACTGAAGCTTTCTTT. Translation gives CAWLLNTEAFF.

The chain has TRBV28 and TRBJ2-5, with 8 bases lining up with TRBD1. V was clipped by 5 bases and J by 4 bases; unmatched bases: 6. CDR3 length: 14 residues. From germline, CDR1 is MDHEN and CDR2 SYDVKM. The CDR3 region is CASSLTGVIETQYF. In nucleotides, the CDR3 is TGTGCCAGCAGTCTGACAGGGGTGATAGAGACCCAGTACTTC.

The V call is TRBV7-9, the J call TRBJ1-1; D gene unclear. Germline CDR1 is SEHNR and CDR2 is FQNEAQ (reference sequence). The CDR3 is 13 amino acids. V was pared by 1 base and J by 4 bases, with 7 bases between. The CDR3 nucleotides are TGTGCCAGCAGCTTAGGGGCGCTCACTGAAGCTTTCTTT. Encoded protein: CASSLGALTEAFF.

The J gene is TRBJ1-1, the V gene TRBV4-1; D is unresolved. CDR1 is MGHRA and CDR2 is YSYEKL in the germline V gene. The CDR3 is 14 residues long. V was shortened by 4 bases and J by 4 bases, with 13 bases between the two germline ends. The CDR3 nucleotides are TGCGCCAGCAGCCCGTTAGCAGTGGGCACTGAAGCTTTCTTT. Amino acid sequence: CASSPLAVGTEAFF.

The V gene is TRBV5-4, the J gene TRBJ2-7, with TRBD2 matching 8 bases. CDR1 and CDR2 (germline): SGHNT, YYREEE (reference sequence). CDR3 length: 15 residues. V lost 0 bases, J lost 3 bases, and 5 bases stayed unmatched. The CDR3 DNA sequence: TGTGCCAGCAGCTTGGCGGGACTAGAGGACTACGAGCAGTACTTC. Translating gives CASSLAGLEDYEQYF. Drawing the rest from reference TRBV5-4 and TRBJ2-7, the complete variable domain is ETGVTQSPTHLIKTRGQQVTLRCSSQSGHNTVSWYQQALGQGPQFIFQYYREEENGRGNFPPRFSGLQFPNYSSELNVNALELDDSALYLCASSLAGLEDYEQYFGPGTRLTVT.

V and J are TRBV5-1 and TRBJ1-3, with D unclear. The ends were cut back, 0 bases at V and 0 bases at J, with 10 bases in the middle. Germline-derived CDR1 and CDR2 are SGHRS and YFSETQ. The CDR3 extends over 16 amino acids. The CDR3 loop reads CASSLDSRPSGNTIYF. CDR3 DNA: TGCGCCAGCAGCTTGGACAGCCGTCCCTCTGGAAACACCATATATTTT.

CDR3 protein: CASSFSGSDSYEQYF. The CDR3 DNA sequence: TGTGCCAGCAGCTTCAGCGGGAGCGACTCCTACGAGCAGTACTTC. The chain employs TRBV5-5 and TRBJ2-7; the match to TRBD2 covers 8 bases. V shed 2 bases and J 0 bases; nucleotides not matched to a gene: 4. The CDR3 spans 15 residues. Germline assignment: CDR1 SGHKS and CDR2 YYEKEE (reference sequence). The entire variable domain, with the rest obtained from reference TRBV5-5 and TRBJ2-7, is as follows: DAGVTQSPTHLIKTRGQQVTLRCSPISGHKSVSWYQQVLGQGPQFIFQYYEKEERGRGNFPDRFSARQFPNYSSELNVNALLLGDSALYLCASSFSGSDSYEQYFGPGTRLTVT.

This clone was detected a few times. The CDR3 region has the DNA TGTGCCAGCAGCCCAGGGAGGGCCAGCAACAATGAGCAGTTCTTC. It yields the protein CASSPGRASNNEQFF. The chain joins TRBV7-8 to TRBJ2-1; 7 bases fit TRBD2. Trimming removed 5 bases from V and 5 bases from J; junction bases left unmatched: 9. Germline lookup yields CDR1 SGHVS and CDR2 FQNEAQ. The CDR3 runs 15 residues.

This clone was recorded once. This rearrangement joins TRBV19 to TRBJ1-1; D perhaps matches TRBD1 (5 bases). Between the trimmed V and J ends, which lost 6 bases and 1 base, there was a span of 9 bases. CDR3 length equals 13 residues. Germline V gene lookup returns CDR1 LNHDA and CDR2 SQIVND (reference sequence). CDR3 sequence reads: CASSLQGNTEAFF. The DNA of the CDR3 is TGTGCCAGTAGCCTCCAGGGGAACACTGAAGCTTTCTTT.

This clone came up once. The chain couples TRBV5-4 to TRBJ2-3, with 10 bases aligning to TRBD1. The V gene end was trimmed by 3 bases and the J gene end by 4 bases; junction bases not matched to a gene: 11. CDR3 size: 17 residues. Germline V gene sequence: CDR1 SGHNT, CDR2 YYREEE (reference sequence). CDR3 protein: CASSWGQGFTSADTQYF. Here the CDR3 DNA reads TGTGCCAGCAGCTGGGGACAGGGGTTTACTTCTGCAGATACGCAGTATTTT.

This clone occurred once. The rearrangement uses TRBV16 and TRBJ2-7, with D perhaps matching TRBD2 (6 bases). Germline CDR1 KGHSY, CDR2 FQNENV. Deletions cut 6 bases from V and 3 bases from J, with 18 bases between. The CDR3 totals 15 residues. CDR3 DNA: TGTGCCAGCAGTTTTACCGGGACTGCTAACTACGAGCAGTACTTC. Translated: CASSFTGTANYEQYF. The whole variable domain, remainder taken from reference TRBV16 and TRBJ2-7, is GEEVAQTPKHLVRGEGQKAKLYCAPIKGHSYVFWYQQVLKNEFKFLISFQNENVFDETGMPKERFSAKCLPNSPCSLEIQATKLEDSAVYFCASSFTGTANYEQYFGPGTRLTVT.

This chain links TRBV7-2 with TRBJ2-2; 9 positions match TRBD2. CDR3 length: 16 residues. J was trimmed by 6 bases and V by 3 bases; bases with no gene match: 8. The germline CDR1 and CDR2 sequences are SGHTA and FQGNSA. The CDR3 nucleotides are TGTGCCAGCAGCTTGCCTAGCGGGATGGTCCCCGGGGAGCTGTTTTTT. Residues: CASSLPSGMVPGELFF.

This chain connects TRBV19 to TRBJ2-2; 7 positions agree with TRBD1. Germline loops: CDR1 LNHDA, CDR2 SQIVND (reference sequence). This CDR3 contains 14 residues. Trimming cost V 6 bases and J 9 bases; bases outside gene matches: 10. The CDR3: CASSHGQDLWELFF. The CDR3 bases are TGTGCCAGTAGCCATGGACAGGACCTTTGGGAGCTGTTTTTT.

V and J are TRBV7-9 and TRBJ2-3; 12 bases line up with TRBD2. Trimming cost V 2 bases and J 7 bases; bases outside gene matches: 7. The CDR3 consists of 16 residues. In germline, CDR1 is SEHNR, CDR2 FQNEAQ (reference sequence). The CDR3 spells CASSLFLAGGEYTQYF. CDR3 bases: TGTGCCAGCAGCTTATTCCTAGCGGGAGGGGAATATACGCAGTATTTT.

The chain couples TRBV6-5 to TRBJ1-1; 8 bases fit TRBD1. The ends lost 8 bases at V and 1 base at J; junction bases unmatched: 3. Germline V gives CDR1 MNHEY, CDR2 SVGAGI. The CDR3 covers 13 residues. CDR3 amino acids: CASRQGANTEAFF. The CDR3 DNA sequence: TGTGCCAGCCGCCAGGGGGCGAACACTGAAGCTTTCTTT.